The present T cell receptor (beta chain) was sequenced within a study of T-cell memory formation after mild COVID-19. Study observations and caveats: Researchers found some responding clones in pre-infection memory, a sign that cross-reactive memory joined. Clones contracting day 15 to 85 were balanced CD4/CD8; later expanders leaned CD4+. A second wave of clones peaked on day 37, and their SARS-CoV-2 specificity went unconfirmed.

TCR alpha and TCR beta cDNA libraries with sample barcodes and UMIs came from 5'RACE using constant-segment primers. Each CDR3 protein is one row after TCRdb ran MiXCR on the 5' RACE reads. This table holds hundreds of thousands of distinct CDR3 sequences, approximately 21% found once. Of note for this clonotype: Its specificity is not known.

Trimming took 4 bases from V and 4 from J; bases not matched to a gene: 8. The CDR3 contains 15 residues. CDR1 is SGHRS and CDR2 is YFSETQ in the germline V gene. This clonotype was obtained from an adult woman who had mild COVID-19 (a few samples of this study predate the infection). Cell type and time point are not known. The sample taken for sequencing was PBMCs or a T cell subset sorted from them (not recorded which). This chain connects TRBV5-1 to TRBJ1-2, with 9 bases lining up with TRBD1. The CDR3 region is CASSAYRGRGYGYTF. The CDR3 DNA reads as TGCGCCAGCAGCGCTTACAGGGGGCGCGGCTATGGCTACACCTTC.